This T cell receptor (beta chain) was found in a study of blood T cells in healthy people across ages. For every donor, a draw yielded ten milliliters of peripheral blood. The authors isolated at least 6 million PBMCs per sample. Germline CDR1 is DFQATT and CDR2 is SNEGSKA (reference sequence). The CDR3 is made up of 12 amino acids. The ends were cut back, 8 bases at V and 9 bases at J, with 17 bases in the middle. This clonotype appeared a few times. PCR was performed a second time for about 7 to 11 cycles using a sample-barcoded 5' primer and a J-beta primer mix. Every cDNA molecule bore a tag from a template-switch adaptor containing 12 random nucleotides. TCRdb used MiXCR to reprocess the 5' RACE reads, holding one entry per CDR3 protein. This sample has about 830,000 distinct CDR3 sequences, with 58% found just once.

Sample: blood. The sequence derives from a man aged 30 to 39 in good health. The chain employs TRBV20-1 and TRBJ2-1; D may be TRBD2 (6 bases). The CDR3 DNA reads as TGCAGTTGCGGGACTGTTTTTGGTGAGCAGTTCTTC. As protein: CSCGTVFGEQFF.